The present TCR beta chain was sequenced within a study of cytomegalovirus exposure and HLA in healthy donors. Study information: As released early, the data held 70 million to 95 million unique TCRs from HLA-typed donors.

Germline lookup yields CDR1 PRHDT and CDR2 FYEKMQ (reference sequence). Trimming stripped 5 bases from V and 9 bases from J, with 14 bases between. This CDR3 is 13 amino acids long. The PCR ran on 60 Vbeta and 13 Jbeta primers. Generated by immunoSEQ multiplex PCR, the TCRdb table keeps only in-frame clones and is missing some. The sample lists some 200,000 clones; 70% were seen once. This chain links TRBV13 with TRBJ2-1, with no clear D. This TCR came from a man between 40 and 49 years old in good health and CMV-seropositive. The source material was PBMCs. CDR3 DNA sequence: TGTGCCAGCAGCCCCTCCGGGTTGGGTGAGCAGTTCTTC. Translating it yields CASSPSGLGEQFF.